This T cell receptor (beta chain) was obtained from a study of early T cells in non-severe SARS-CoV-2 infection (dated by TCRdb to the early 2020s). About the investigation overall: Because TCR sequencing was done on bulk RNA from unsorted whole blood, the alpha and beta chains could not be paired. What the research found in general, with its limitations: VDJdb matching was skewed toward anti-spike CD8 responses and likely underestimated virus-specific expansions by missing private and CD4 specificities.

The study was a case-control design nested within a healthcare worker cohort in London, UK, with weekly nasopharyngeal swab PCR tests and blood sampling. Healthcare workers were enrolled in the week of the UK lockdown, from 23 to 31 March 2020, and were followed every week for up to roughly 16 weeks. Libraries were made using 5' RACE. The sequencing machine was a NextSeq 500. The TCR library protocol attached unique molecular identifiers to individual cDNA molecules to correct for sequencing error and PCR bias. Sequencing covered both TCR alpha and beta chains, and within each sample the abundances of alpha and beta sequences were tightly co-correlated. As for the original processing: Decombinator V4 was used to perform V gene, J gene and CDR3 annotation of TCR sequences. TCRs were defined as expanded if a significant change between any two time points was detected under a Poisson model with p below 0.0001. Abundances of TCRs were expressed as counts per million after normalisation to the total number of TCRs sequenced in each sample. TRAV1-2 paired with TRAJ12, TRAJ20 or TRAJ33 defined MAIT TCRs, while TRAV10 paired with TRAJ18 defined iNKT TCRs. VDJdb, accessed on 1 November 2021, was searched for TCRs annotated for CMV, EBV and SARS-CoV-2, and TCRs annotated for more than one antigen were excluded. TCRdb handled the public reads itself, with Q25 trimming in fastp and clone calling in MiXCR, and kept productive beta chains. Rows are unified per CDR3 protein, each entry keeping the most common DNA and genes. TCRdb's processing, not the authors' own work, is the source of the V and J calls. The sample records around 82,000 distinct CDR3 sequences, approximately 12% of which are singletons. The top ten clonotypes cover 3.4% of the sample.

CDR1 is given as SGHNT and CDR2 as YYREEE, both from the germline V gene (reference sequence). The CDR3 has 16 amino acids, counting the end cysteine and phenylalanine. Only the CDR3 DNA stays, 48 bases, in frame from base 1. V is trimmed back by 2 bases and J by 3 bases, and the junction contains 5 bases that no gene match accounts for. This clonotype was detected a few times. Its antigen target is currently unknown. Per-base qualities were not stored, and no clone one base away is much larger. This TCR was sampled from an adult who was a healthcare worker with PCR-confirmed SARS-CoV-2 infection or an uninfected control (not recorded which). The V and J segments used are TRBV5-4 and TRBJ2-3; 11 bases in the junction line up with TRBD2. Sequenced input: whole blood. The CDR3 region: CASSFVLAGGTDTQYF. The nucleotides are TGTGCCAGCAGCTTCGTCCTAGCGGGAGGTACAGATACGCAGTATTTT. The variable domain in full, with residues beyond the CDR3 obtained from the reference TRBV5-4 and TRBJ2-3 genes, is ETGVTQSPTHLIKTRGQQVTLRCSSQSGHNTVSWYQQALGQGPQFIFQYYREEENGRGNFPPRFSGLQFPNYSSELNVNALELDDSALYLCASSFVLAGGTDTQYFGPGTRLTVL.